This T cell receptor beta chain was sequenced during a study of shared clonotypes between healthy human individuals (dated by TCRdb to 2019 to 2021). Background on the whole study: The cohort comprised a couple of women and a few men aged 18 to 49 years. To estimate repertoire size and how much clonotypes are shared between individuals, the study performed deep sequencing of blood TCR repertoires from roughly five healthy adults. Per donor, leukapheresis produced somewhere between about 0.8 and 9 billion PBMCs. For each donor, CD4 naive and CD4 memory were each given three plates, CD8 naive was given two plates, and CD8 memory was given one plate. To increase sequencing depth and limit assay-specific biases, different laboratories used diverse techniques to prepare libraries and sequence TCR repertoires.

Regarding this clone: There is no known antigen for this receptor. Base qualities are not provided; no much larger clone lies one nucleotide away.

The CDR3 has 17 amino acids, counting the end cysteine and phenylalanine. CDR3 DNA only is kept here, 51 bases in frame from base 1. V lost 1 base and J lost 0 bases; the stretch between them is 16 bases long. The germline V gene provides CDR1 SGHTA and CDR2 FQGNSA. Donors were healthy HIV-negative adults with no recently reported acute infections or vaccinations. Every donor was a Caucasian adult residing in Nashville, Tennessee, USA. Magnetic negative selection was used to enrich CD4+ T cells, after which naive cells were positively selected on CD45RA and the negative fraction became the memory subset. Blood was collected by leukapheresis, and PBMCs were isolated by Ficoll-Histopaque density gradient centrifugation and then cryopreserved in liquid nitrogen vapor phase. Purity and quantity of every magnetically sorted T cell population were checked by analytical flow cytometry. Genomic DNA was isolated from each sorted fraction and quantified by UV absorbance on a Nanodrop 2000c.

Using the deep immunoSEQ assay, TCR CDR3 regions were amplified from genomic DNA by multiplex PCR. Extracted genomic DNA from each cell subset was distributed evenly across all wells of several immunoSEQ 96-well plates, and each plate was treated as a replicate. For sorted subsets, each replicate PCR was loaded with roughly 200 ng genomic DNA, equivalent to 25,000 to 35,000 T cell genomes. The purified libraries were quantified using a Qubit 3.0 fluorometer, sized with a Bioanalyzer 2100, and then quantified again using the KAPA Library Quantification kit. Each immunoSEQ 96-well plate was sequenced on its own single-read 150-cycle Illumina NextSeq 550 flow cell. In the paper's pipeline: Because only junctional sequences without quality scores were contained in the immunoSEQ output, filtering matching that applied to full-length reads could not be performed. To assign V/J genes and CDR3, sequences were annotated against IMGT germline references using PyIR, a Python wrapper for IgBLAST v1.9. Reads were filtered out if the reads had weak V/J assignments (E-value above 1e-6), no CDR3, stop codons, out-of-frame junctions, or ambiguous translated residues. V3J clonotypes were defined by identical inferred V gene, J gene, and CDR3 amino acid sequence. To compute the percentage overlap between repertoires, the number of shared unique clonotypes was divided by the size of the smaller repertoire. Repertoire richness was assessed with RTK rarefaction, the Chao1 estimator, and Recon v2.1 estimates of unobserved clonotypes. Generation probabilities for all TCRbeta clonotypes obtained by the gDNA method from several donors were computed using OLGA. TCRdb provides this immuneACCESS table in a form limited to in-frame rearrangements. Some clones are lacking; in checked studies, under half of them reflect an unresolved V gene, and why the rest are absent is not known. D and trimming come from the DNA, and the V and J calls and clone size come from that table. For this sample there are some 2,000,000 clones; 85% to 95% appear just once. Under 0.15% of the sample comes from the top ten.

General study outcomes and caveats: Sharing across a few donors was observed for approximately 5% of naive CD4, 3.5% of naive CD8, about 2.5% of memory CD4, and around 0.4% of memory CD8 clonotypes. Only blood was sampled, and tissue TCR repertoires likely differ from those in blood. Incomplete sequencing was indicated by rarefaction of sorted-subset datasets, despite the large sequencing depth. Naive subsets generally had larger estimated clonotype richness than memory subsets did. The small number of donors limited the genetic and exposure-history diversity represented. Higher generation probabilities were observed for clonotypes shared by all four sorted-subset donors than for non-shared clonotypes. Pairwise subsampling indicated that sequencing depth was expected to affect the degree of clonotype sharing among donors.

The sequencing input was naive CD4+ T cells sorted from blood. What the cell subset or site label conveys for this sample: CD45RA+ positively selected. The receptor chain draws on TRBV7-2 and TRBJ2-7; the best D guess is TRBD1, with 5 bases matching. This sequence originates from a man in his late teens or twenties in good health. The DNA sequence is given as TGTGCCAGCAGCTTAGTTGCCGTGGGGCAGAGCTCCTACGAGCAGTACTTC. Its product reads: CASSLVAVGQSSYEQYF.